What follows are 24 T cell receptor beta chains derived from one specimen sequenced in a study of blood T cell repertoires in COVID-19 (dated by TCRdb to 2018 to 2021). Library prep was done by the immunoSEQ multiplex PCR assay. TCRdb took this table from immuneACCESS and kept in-frame rearrangements with V and J called. Such tables lack part of the clones; where checked against another copy, unresolved V genes explain under half of the gap, and the rest is unexplained. Counted in this sample were 140,000 to 150,000 clones; around 84% of them appeared once. Of the sample, 4.5% to 5.5% falls within the top ten clones. Material: peripheral blood. These receptors originate from a human donor in a cohort sampled during active COVID-19.

V usage is TRBV9 and J usage is TRBJ2-1, with 10 bases lining up with TRBD2. CDR1 is SGDLS and CDR2 is YYNGEE in the germline V gene. With 4 bases clipped from V and 9 bases from J, the junction kept 7 bases outside the gene matches. This CDR3 is 14 amino acids long. DNA for the CDR3: TGTGCCAGCAGCTCACTTACTAGCGGGACTGAGCAGTTCTTC. Protein: CASSSLTSGTEQFF.

The gene calls are TRBV12-3 or TRBV12-4 and TRBJ1-1; 7 bases line up with TRBD1. The length of the CDR3 is 12 residues. Trimming took 6 bases from V and 7 from J; bases not matched to a gene: 5. CDR3 sequence: CASSDRVVEAFF. The DNA for the CDR3 is TGTGCCAGCAGCGACAGGGTTGTTGAAGCTTTCTTT.

This chain joins TRBV24-1 and TRBJ2-3; 7 bases line up with TRBD2. Trimming removed 3 bases from V and 2 bases from J; junction bases left unmatched: 7. Germline lookup yields CDR1 KGHDR and CDR2 SFDVKD. The CDR3 sequence is 16 residues long. The CDR3 DNA reads TGTGCCACCAGTGATGGCAGCGGGGCAAACACAGATACGCAGTATTTT. Translating gives CATSDGSGANTDTQYF.

The chain has TRBV6-1 and TRBJ1-2; D might be TRBD1 (5 bases). V lost 2 bases, J lost 8 bases, and 15 bases lay in between. This CDR3 region has 14 residues. From germline, CDR1 is MNHNS and CDR2 SASEGT. CDR3 nucleotide sequence: TGTGCCAGCAGTGAAATGGGGCTCCTGGAGGGCTACACCTTC. Translating gives CASSEMGLLEGYTF.

The gene calls are TRBV10-3 and TRBJ2-6; the match to TRBD2 covers 8 bases. CDR1 ENHRY and CDR2 SYGVKD come from the germline V gene. V trimming: 3 bases; J trimming: 0 bases; junction bases outside the gene matches: 10. The CDR3 consists of 19 residues. The CDR3 sequence is CAISEEWSGGLSGANVLTF. CDR3 in DNA: TGTGCCATCAGTGAAGAGTGGAGCGGGGGCCTCTCTGGGGCCAACGTCCTGACTTTC.

This chain uses TRBV2 with TRBJ1-2, with no clear D. The ends were cut back, 0 bases at V and 3 bases at J, with 11 bases in the middle. CDR1 SNHLY and CDR2 FYNNEI come from the germline V gene. The CDR3 extends over 15 amino acids. CDR3: CASSEALEGDYGYTF. The CDR3 DNA reads as TGTGCCAGCAGTGAAGCGCTTGAGGGAGACTATGGCTACACCTTC.

The J gene is TRBJ2-5, the V gene TRBV28; D perhaps matches TRBD2 (5 bases). Germline V gives CDR1 MDHEN, CDR2 SYDVKM. The V and J ends lost 3 bases and 5 bases respectively, with 13 bases between them. The length of the CDR3 is 14 residues. As DNA, the CDR3 is TGTGCCAGCAGTTTCCCAGAGAGGGCGGAGACCCAGTACTTC. As protein: CASSFPERAETQYF.

This clone was recorded only once. The rearrangement links TRBV4-1 to TRBJ2-2; 9 nucleotides match TRBD2. In germline, CDR1 is MGHRA, CDR2 YSYEKL. The CDR3 runs to 15 residues. The J segment lost 2 bases and the V segment lost 8 bases, leaving 6 bases of the junction unmatched. CDR3 in amino acids: CASGWREGNTGELFF. As DNA, the CDR3 is TGCGCCAGCGGTTGGCGGGAGGGAAACACCGGGGAGCTGTTTTTT.

In this sample, this clone turned up a few times. This rearrangement joins TRBV19 to TRBJ1-5, with D possibly matching TRBD1 (5 bases). With 7 bases removed from V and 7 bases from J, the gap between germline ends came to 17 bases. The CDR3 totals 14 residues. The V gene's germline CDR1 is LNHDA and CDR2 SQIVND (reference sequence). The CDR3 loop is CASTGGGLFQPQHF. The DNA for the CDR3 is TGTGCCAGTACCGGGGGAGGGCTGTTCCAGCCCCAGCATTTT.

The chain uses TRBV27 and TRBJ2-1, with a possible D match to TRBD2 (5 bases). Trimming cost V 4 bases and J 14 bases, with 12 bases left between them. In germline, CDR1 is MNHEY, CDR2 SMNVEV (reference sequence). The CDR3 is 11 amino acids. CDR3 sequence (DNA): TGTGCCAGCAGTTCGGGGTACACGGAGTTCTTC. Residues: CASSSGYTEFF.

The genes are TRBV11-2 and TRBJ2-1, with 13 bases that match TRBD2. Germline V lookup: CDR1 SGHAT, CDR2 FQNNGV. The CDR3 runs 16 residues. The V gene end was trimmed by 5 bases and the J gene end by 9 bases; junction bases not matched to a gene: 10. DNA for the CDR3: TGTGCCAGCAGCCAAAGGACTAGCGGGAGCAGTAGTGAGCAGTTCTTC. It encodes CASSQRTSGSSSEQFF.

The CDR3 loop is CASSPNISGARYNEQFF. Written as DNA, the CDR3 is TGTGCCAGCAGCCCCAATATCTCAGGGGCTAGATACAATGAGCAGTTCTTC. The chain employs TRBV4-2 and TRBJ2-1, with D perhaps matching TRBD1 (6 bases). CDR3 length equals 17 residues. In germline, CDR1 is LGHNA, CDR2 YNFKEQ. V was shortened by 4 bases and J by 4 bases, with 20 bases between the two germline ends.

The CDR3 DNA is TGTGCCAGCAGACCCACGGGGGGAGGCACAGATACGCAGTATTTT. Its protein product is CASRPTGGGTDTQYF. The chain joins TRBV6-4 to TRBJ2-3; TRBD2 matches at 7 bases. The CDR3 has 15 residues. Germline V gives CDR1 MRHNA, CDR2 SNTAGT. V dropped 6 bases and J dropped 1; count of bases not matched to a gene: 7.

V and J are TRBV28 and TRBJ2-1; 9 nucleotides match TRBD2. Germline V gene sequence: CDR1 MDHEN, CDR2 SYDVKM. The junction had 4 bases not matched to a gene; V was cut back by 7 bases and J by 3 bases. The CDR3 extends over 14 amino acids. CDR3 protein: CASIGSGSYNEQFF. CDR3 sequence (DNA): TGTGCCAGCATAGGTAGCGGGAGCTACAATGAGCAGTTCTTC.

This chain joins TRBV10-2 and TRBJ2-5; tentatively, D is TRBD2 (6 bases). V was shortened by 9 bases and J by 2 bases, with 19 bases between the two germline ends. This CDR3 has 15 amino acids. Germline-derived CDR1 and CDR2 are WSHSY and SAAADI. The CDR3 here is CASEGGAGPQETQYF. CDR3 DNA: TGCGCCAGTGAAGGTGGGGCGGGGCCACAAGAGACCCAGTACTTC.

The CDR3 here is CASSYGAGGLDTQYF. The CDR3 region has the DNA TGTGCCAGCAGTTACGGGGCAGGGGGATTAGATACGCAGTATTTT. V is TRBV6-2 or TRBV6-3 and J is TRBJ2-3, with 7 bases aligning to TRBD1. The CDR3 extends over 15 amino acids. Looked up from germline, CDR1 is MNHEY and CDR2 is SVGEGT. With V trimmed by 2 bases and J by 5 bases, 7 bases remained unmatched.

This clone has only one observation. The chain uses TRBV9 and TRBJ2-5; TRBD2 matches at 7 bases. The CDR3 spans 16 residues. V dropped 4 bases and J dropped 0; count of bases not matched to a gene: 9. Germline lookup yields CDR1 SGDLS and CDR2 YYNGEE. In DNA, the CDR3 is TGTGCCAGCAGCAGCACGGGGGGTTACAACCAAGAGACCCAGTACTTC. It codes for CASSSTGGYNQETQYF.

A single count supports this clone. The chain has TRBV6-5 and TRBJ2-3, with 7 bases matching TRBD2. Germline lookup yields CDR1 MNHEY and CDR2 SVGAGI. Unmatched junction bases numbered 6, after V lost 2 bases and J lost 1 base. This CDR3 is built from 16 residues. The CDR3 bases are TGTGCCAGCAGTTACAACGCTGCGGGGGGCACAGATACGCAGTATTTT. Protein sequence: CASSYNAAGGTDTQYF.

This rearrangement joins TRBV19 to TRBJ2-2, with D tentatively TRBD2 (6 bases). This CDR3 comprises 15 residues. Trimming took 1 base from V and 1 from J, leaving 7 bases between them. In germline, CDR1 is LNHDA, CDR2 SQIVND (reference sequence). CDR3 DNA sequence: TGTGCCAGTAGTATAGTGGAGGGGAACACCGGGGAGCTGTTTTTT. It translates to CASSIVEGNTGELFF.

As to this clone: This sample also contains other DNA sequences that code for the same CDR3. The chain recombines TRBV7-9 with TRBJ1-1, with D tentatively TRBD1 (6 bases). CDR3 length: 14 residues. From germline, CDR1 is SEHNR and CDR2 FQNEAQ (reference sequence). V was shortened by 2 bases and J by 0 bases, with 7 bases between the two germline ends. CDR3 in DNA: TGTGCCAGCAGCTTAACAGGGATGAACACTGAAGCTTTCTTT. It specifies CASSLTGMNTEAFF.

CDR3 sequence (DNA): TGTGCCAGTAGTATAGCCAAACTAGCGTGTGGAGAGACCCAGTACTTC. Its translation is CASSIAKLACGETQYF. This sequence joins TRBV19 and TRBJ2-5, with TRBD2 matching 7 bases. Germline V gene lookup returns CDR1 LNHDA and CDR2 SQIVND (reference sequence). This CDR3 contains 16 residues. The V and J ends lost 1 base and 4 bases, in that order; junction bases with no gene match: 9.

V gene TRBV28 combines with J gene TRBJ2-6; tentative D call: TRBD1 (5 bases). CDR3 size: 16 residues. Germline CDR1 reads MDHEN; CDR2 reads SYDVKM. Trimming pared 5 bases from V and 4 bases from J, leaving 15 bases between. The CDR3 DNA follows: TGTGCCAGCAGTCGACCCCCAGGGAACGGGGCCAACGTCCTGACTTTC. The encoded protein is CASSRPPGNGANVLTF.

V is TRBV6-5 and J is TRBJ1-1; perhaps TRBD1 as D (6 bases). Germline lookup yields CDR1 MNHEY and CDR2 SVGAGI. The CDR3 is 13 residues long. Trimming cost V 5 bases and J 1 base, with 8 bases left between them. CDR3 coding DNA: TGTGCCAGCAGTACGACAGGGAACACTGAAGCTTTCTTT. Amino acid sequence: CASSTTGNTEAFF.

The chain joins TRBV5-5 to TRBJ2-7; 8 positions agree with TRBD1. The CDR3 covers 16 residues. The germline CDR1 and CDR2 sequences are SGHKS and YYEKEE (reference sequence). Trimming at V came to 4 bases and at J to 3 bases, leaving 12 bases not matched to a gene. The CDR3 sequence is CASSSGVGQGFYEQYF. CDR3 nucleotides: TGTGCCAGCAGCAGCGGCGTAGGACAGGGATTCTACGAGCAGTACTTC.